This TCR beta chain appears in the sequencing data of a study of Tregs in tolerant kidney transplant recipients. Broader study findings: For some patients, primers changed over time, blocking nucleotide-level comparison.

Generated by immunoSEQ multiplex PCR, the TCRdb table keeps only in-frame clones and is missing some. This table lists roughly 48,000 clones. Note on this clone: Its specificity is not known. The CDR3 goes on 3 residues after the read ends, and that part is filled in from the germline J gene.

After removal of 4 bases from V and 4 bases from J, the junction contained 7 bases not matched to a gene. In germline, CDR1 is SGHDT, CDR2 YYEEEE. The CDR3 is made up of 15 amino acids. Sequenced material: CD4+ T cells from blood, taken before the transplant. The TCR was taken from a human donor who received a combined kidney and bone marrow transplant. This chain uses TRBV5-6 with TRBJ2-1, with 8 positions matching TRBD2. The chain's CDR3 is CASSTAGGWYNEQFF. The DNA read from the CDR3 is TGTGCCAGCAGCACCGCGGGAGGATGGTACAATGAG. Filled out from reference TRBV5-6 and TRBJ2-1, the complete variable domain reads DAGVTQSPTHLIKTRGQQVTLRCSPKSGHDTVSWYQQALGQGPQFIFQYYEEEERQRGNFPDRFSGHQFPNYSSELNVNALLLGDSALYLCASSTAGGWYNEQFFGPGTRLTVL.